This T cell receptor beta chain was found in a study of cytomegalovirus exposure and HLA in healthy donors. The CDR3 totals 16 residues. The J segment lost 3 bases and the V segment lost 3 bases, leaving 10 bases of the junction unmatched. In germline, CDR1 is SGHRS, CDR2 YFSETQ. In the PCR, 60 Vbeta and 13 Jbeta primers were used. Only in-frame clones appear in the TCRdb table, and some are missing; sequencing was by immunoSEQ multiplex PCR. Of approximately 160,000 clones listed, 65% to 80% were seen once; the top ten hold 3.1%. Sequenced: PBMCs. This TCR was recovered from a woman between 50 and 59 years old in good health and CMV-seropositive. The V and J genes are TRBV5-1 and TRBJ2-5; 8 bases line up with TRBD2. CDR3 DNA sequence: TGCGCCAGCAGCTCCCGAAGCGGGGGCGGGGAAGAGACCCAGTACTTC. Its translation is CASSSRSGGGEETQYF. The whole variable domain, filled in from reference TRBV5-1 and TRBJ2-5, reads KAGVTQTPRYLIKTRGQQVTLSCSPISGHRSVSWYQQTPGQGLQFLFEYFSETQRNKGNFPGRFSGRQFSNSRSEMNVSTLELGDSALYLCASSSRSGGGEETQYFGPGTRLLVL.